This section outlines one TCR beta chain sequence together with its context. The antigen it recognizes is unknown. No much larger clone exists at a distance of one base, and base qualities are not known. Patients with a history of autoimmune disease or receiving systemic immunosuppression were excluded from the trial. Peripheral blood for TCR sequencing was collected from all dose cohorts at baseline, on cycle 4 day 1, and on cycle 7 day 1. The samples were taken from a phase I, first-in-human, multicenter, open-label dose-escalation trial of ivuxolimab. Adults with locally advanced or metastatic melanoma, renal cell, hepatocellular, or head and neck squamous cell carcinoma were enrolled in the trial. Before TCR sequencing, CD4+ T cells and CD8+ T cells were sorted from peripheral blood as separate populations. Genomic DNA was isolated from the sorted cells so that the TCRbeta CDR3 region could be sequenced. TCRbeta CDR3 regions were sequenced using the immunoSEQ Assay. TCRdb re-hosts the immuneACCESS table, in-frame sequences only. Its copies lack some clones; in the studies checked, an unresolved V gene accounts for under half of them, and the cause for the rest is not known. Counted in this sample were about 80,000 clones; 65% to 90% of them appeared once. Approximately 1.9% of the sample comes from the top ten.

This entry is derived from a study of OX40 agonist ivuxolimab in advanced cancers. In terms of the full investigation: Ivuxolimab, which targeted the costimulatory receptor OX40 (CD134), was an agonistic, fully human IgG2 monoclonal antibody. Intravenous ivuxolimab was administered to patients every 2 weeks at six dose levels: 0.01, 0.1, 0.3, 1.5, 3 and 10 mg/kg. Of the approximately 54 patients in dose escalation, approximately 20 had hepatocellular carcinoma, roughly 15 had melanoma, 9 had renal cell carcinoma and 9 had head and neck cancer. The dose-escalation cohort was almost 85% male with a mean age of about 60 years, ranging from roughly 23 to 79. Prior anti-PD-1, anti-PD-L1 or anti-CTLA-4 therapy was permitted, and approximately 40% of dose-escalation patients had received checkpoint inhibitors. Three dose-escalation patients achieved partial responses, one with hepatocellular carcinoma and two with cutaneous melanoma. The purpose of peripheral TCRbeta sequencing was to test whether ivuxolimab changed TCR sequence diversity and led to clonal T-cell expansion. The paper reports the monotherapy dose-escalation portion (N of about 50 patients) of the phase I ivuxolimab trial. Findings and caveats that apply to the study as a whole: In the 0.1-3.0 mg/kg groups, partial responders had among the lowest normalized peripheral clonal expansion, particularly in CD8+ T cells. Clonal expansion of both CD4+ and CD8+ blood T cells was observed from baseline to week 6 at doses 0.1 to 3.0 mg/kg. Low levels of normalized T-cell clonal expansion were also seen in some patients who did not respond. The antigen specificity of the clonally expanded peripheral T cells was not determined. On average, CD8+ T cells showed more expanded clones than CD4+ T cells after ivuxolimab.

Inclusive of the bounding cysteine and phenylalanine, the CDR3 is 16 residues long. CDR3 DNA only is kept here, 48 bases in frame from base 1. The germline V and J ends show losses of 0 bases and 4 bases respectively, and no gene match explains 8 bases of the junction. From the germline V gene, CDR1 is SGHAT and CDR2 is FQNNGV. Sequencing was performed on CD4+ or CD8+ T cells sorted from blood, taken in a trial of the OX40 agonist ivuxolimab. Rearrangement joined TRBV11-2 to TRBJ2-5, with TRBD1 matching 7 junction bases. The origin of this receptor is an adult with an advanced solid tumor such as melanoma, head and neck, liver or kidney cancer. The DNA sequence is as follows: TGTGCCAGCAGCTTAGAGGTCAGGGGGTGGAGAGAGACCCAGTACTTC. Translated, it reads CASSLEVRGWRETQYF. The full variable domain, completed from the reference TRBV11-2 and TRBJ2-5 proteins outside the CDR3, reads EAGVAQSPRYKIIEKRQSVAFWCNPISGHATLYWYQQILGQGPKLLIQFQNNGVVDDSQLPKDRFSAERLKGVDSTLKIQPAKLEDSAVYLCASSLEVRGWRETQYFGPGTRLLVL.